The sequence of this T cell receptor beta chain was determined in a study of blood T cell repertoires in COVID-19. The overall study: Researchers got acute and convalescent COVID-19 samples from the United States, Italy and Spain. The analysed material was cDNA or gDNA that came from T cells, B-cell-depleted T cells, or PBMCs.

How the authors handled the data: Reference gene primers were amplified, and this amplification served to estimate nucleated cell counts. The method was immunoSEQ multiplex PCR; TCRdb's version includes in-frame clones alone and lacks a portion of them. Clone size and V and J calls were adopted from that table, with D and trimming inferred from the DNA. This table holds tens of thousands of clones, roughly 91% found once. Germline-derived CDR1 and CDR2 are LNHNV and YYDKDF (reference sequence). V gave up 3 bases and J gave up 6 bases; unmatched junction bases: 11. This CDR3 is built from 16 residues.

The TCR sequence derives from a woman aged 50 to 60 in a cohort sampled during active COVID-19. The V call is TRBV15, the J call TRBJ2-1, with 7 bases identical to TRBD2. The sample consisted of peripheral blood. The CDR3 region has the DNA TGTGCCACCAGCAGGGGGGACCGGGACTACCTCAATGAGCAGTTCTTC. Translation gives CATSRGDRDYLNEQFF. The full variable domain, completed using reference TRBV15 and TRBJ2-1, is DAMVIQNPRYQVTQFGKPVTLSCSQTLNHNVMYWYQQKSSQAPKLLFHYYDKDFNNEADTPDNFQSRRPNTSFCFLDIRSPGLGDTAMYLCATSRGDRDYLNEQFFGPGTRLTVL.